This T cell receptor (beta chain) was retrieved from a study of post-analysis software for immune sequencing data. Study-level points and caveats: Patients carried several TRBV segments more frequently than controls did, and TRBV5-6, TRBV5-1 and TRBV20-1 were among them.

Incorporated into the TCR beta cDNA libraries were unique molecular identifiers, which served to reduce PCR and sequencing biases. MiXCR, applied by TCRdb to the PCR reads, yields one record per CDR3 protein. The sample holds approximately 660,000 distinct CDR3 sequences, approximately 60% seen once. Germline CDR1 SGHDN, CDR2 FVKESK. The CDR3 runs to 15 residues. Germline trimming cut 7 bases from V and 5 bases from J; bases unmatched to any gene: 6. This clonotype was detected only a few times. Its target is unknown. The chain has TRBV14 and TRBJ2-1; 12 bases map to TRBD2. The receptor's source is a girl aged 2 to 10 with multiple sclerosis. What was sequenced was blood. Here the CDR3 reads CASTLAGGPHNEQFF. In DNA, the CDR3 is TGTGCCAGCACCCTAGCGGGGGGGCCCCACAATGAGCAGTTCTTC.